This entry features one T cell receptor (beta chain) sequence. Per the study methods: Amplification with reference gene primers provided the estimates of nucleated cell counts. Measured with immunoSEQ multiplex PCR; TCRdb has only the in-frame clones, and not every one. That table is the source of V, J and clone size, and D and trimming were worked out from the DNA. The profile shows tens of thousands of clones, over 80% of them singletons. These data are taken from a study of blood T cell repertoires in COVID-19. Germline V lookup: CDR1 LGHNA, CDR2 YNFKEQ. V lost 1 base, J lost 5 bases, and 5 bases lay in between. The length of the CDR3 is 13 residues.

Sequencing was carried out using peripheral blood. The chain joins TRBV4-2 to TRBJ1-4, with D hard to call. This clonotype was sampled from a man aged 55 to 70 with active COVID-19. The CDR3 DNA reads TGTGCCAGCAGCCAAGCGGGGAATGAAAAACTGTTTTTT. As protein: CASSQAGNEKLFF.